The following is a T cell receptor (beta chain) sequence with its context. No antigen is known for it. Nothing much larger sits one base from this clone, and base qualities are not available. The junction shows trimming of 0 bases on V and 3 bases on J, and the gene matches do not reach 2 bases of it. CDR1 is given as SGDLS and CDR2 as YYNGEE, both from the germline V gene. CDR3 length: 16 amino acids, cysteine to phenylalanine. Only CDR3 DNA remains: 48 bases, in frame from the first base. The cohort consisted of 666 healthy bone marrow donors. All cohort members were sampled while nominally healthy, although unrecorded immune exposures were likely present. The donor tested CMV seropositive and was one of the 289 seropositive cohort members. A peripheral blood sample was collected from each donor, and TCR beta sequencing was performed on peripheral blood mononuclear cells. The Qiagen DNeasy Blood Extraction Kit was used to extract genomic DNA from the blood cell samples.

The data were obtained in a study of cytomegalovirus exposure and HLA in healthy donors (dated by TCRdb to about 2017). About the full investigation: An earlier analysis of some 500 of the donors reported approximately 300 Gb of sequence data and 117 million unique TCR beta sequences from some 180 million T cells. An early release covering roughly 600 HLA-typed donors comprised about 300 gigabases of sequencing data and 65 million to 100 million unique TCR sequences. An earlier analysis of fewer than 750 of the donors used high-throughput TCR beta sequencing to judge whether each TCR beta V gene segment behaved as functional or pseudogenic. HLA typing covered class I and class II loci at four-digit resolution. Among 300 to 500 genotyped donors of the cohort, an average of roughly 230,000 unique TCR beta nucleotide sequences was sequenced per donor, of which about 18% were non-productive. The genetic ancestry cluster associated with self-reported Caucasian donors included roughly 84% of the roughly 400 genotyped donors. To study patterns of TCR occurrence, a later analysis re-analyzed previously published TCR beta repertoires from 550 to 800 donors and added high-resolution HLA genotyping. The T cell repertoires of under 700 subjects were profiled by immunosequencing and related to cytomegalovirus serostatus. High-throughput TCR immunosequencing, statistical association of individual TCRs with disease status, and machine learning were combined to predict cytomegalovirus infection status. The study aimed to test whether signatures of past pathogen exposure could be identified by cataloging public T cell receptors. Along with the approximately 700-subject first cohort, a separate validation cohort of about 110 different subjects was used. Typing coverage differed by locus: A, B, C, DRB1 and DQB1 were typed in roughly 620-630 donors, DQA1 in about 500, DPA1 in 600 to 610, and DPB1 in approximately 450. Donor age, sex, ethnicity and CMV serostatus were collected together with the repertoire data. Roughly five DR-DQ haplotypes were handled as single units for association and clustering because linkage in the cohort was strong. All discovery cohort repertoires had been generated using a single sequencing platform. A later genetic analysis used genome-wide SNP genotypes for about 60% of the roughly 700 donors, treating that subset as a discovery cohort. Rather than using new phenotypic data, the later analysis identified candidate immune exposures from TCR beta sequences and from how often those sequences occurred across donors.

General findings and caveats noted by the study authors: A group of highly shared sequence variants was considered likely to be a technical artifact of the sequencing pipeline. In a later genetic analysis, fewer N-insertions in productive TCRs were reported among donors in an Asian-associated ancestry cluster than the approximately 710-donor mean. Specific HLA alleles were associated with more than 15,000 TCR beta sequences at a false discovery rate of 0.05 in a later analysis. The study listed 150 to 200 TCR beta chains as associated with cytomegalovirus. Correlated functional status among segregating V segments might be attributable to linkage disequilibrium, but an unknown experimental factor could not be ruled out. A few of the identified cytomegalovirus-associated TCR beta chains were confirmed in vitro to be specific for cytomegalovirus antigens. The classifier was reported to diagnose cytomegalovirus status with high specificity and sensitivity in both the original cohort and the validation cohort. Some IMGT-functional V segments, including TRBV6-2 and TRBV6-3, could not be told apart with the 87-base-pair reads, so those segments were excluded. A later analysis found that HLA-associated TCR beta chains were more clonally expanded and had lower generation probabilities than equally common non-associated chains. A later genetic analysis associated a missense DCLRE1C variant with V-gene and J-gene trimming of TCR beta chains, and an independent cohort replicated the association. Immune exposure information for the cohort was limited to CMV serostatus. Sequencing depth was assumed to be roughly uniform across donors in the presence/absence analyses, though that assumption may not hold. In this cohort, only TCR beta chains were sequenced, and detectable features were limited by the absence of alpha or paired-chain data. When HLA alleles, especially DR and DQ, strongly co-occurred, attributing TCR associations to individual alleles was difficult. According to a later analysis, parvovirus B19, influenza, CMV and Epstein-Barr virus appeared linked to several top co-occurrence clusters. Because counts were too low, roughly 17 rarely observed V segments, including chromosome 9 orphons, were left out of the earlier analysis of about 500 of the donors. In an earlier analysis of around 600 of the donors, most TCR beta V segments appeared in productive rearrangements about 90% or about 30% of the time, broadly matching IMGT annotations. In a later analysis, TCR association rates were found to vary across HLA loci, with the most associated TCRs seen for DRB1 alleles and the fewest for HLA-C alleles. The authors suggested that the approach could potentially be extended to other disease states and immunological phenotypes. Across donors, most TCR sequences were observed very rarely, whereas some public TCRs were present in many individuals. HLA typing was unavailable for some donors at each locus, so association tests used only the typed subset. A further reported finding was that TCR beta sequences accurately predicted the HLA-A and HLA-B alleles for most subjects in the first cohort. A later analysis found that most CMV-associated TCR beta chains appeared HLA-restricted, with HLA associations seemingly driven largely by CMV exposure.

Preparation of the library involved the immunoSEQ multiplex PCR assay. For the multiplex PCR, a mixture combining 60 forward primers for TCR Vbeta segments and 13 reverse primers for TCR Jbeta segments was used. Amplification of the CDR3 region of rearranged TCR beta genes was performed with a multiplex PCR assay on genomic DNA. The Illumina HiSeq System was used to sequence the amplified TCR beta libraries as 87-base-pair reads. Processing in the source paper ran as follows. A later analysis tallied around 82 million unique TCR beta chains across the 660 or so repertoires, and some 10 million of those chains were shared by two or more donors. To remove PCR and sequencing errors, raw reads were error-corrected and collapsed into unique sequences using a nearest-neighbor algorithm that merged closely related sequences. Alignment of CDR3 sequences to IMGT reference sequences was used to assign V, D and J gene segments. Each retained sequence needed at least a six-nucleotide match to both a V gene segment and a J gene segment. Rearrangements were called productive when the CDR3 lacked stop codons and stayed in frame with V and J; all others were non-productive. CDR3 was defined by IMGT convention, running from the second conserved V-encoded cysteine to the conserved J-encoded phenylalanine. The earlier analysis of about 610 of the donors excluded sequences that lacked an unambiguous match to a single V gene segment. An earlier analysis of several hundred of the donors classified V segments as functional when productive rearrangements were above 56.7% and as segregating when the standard deviation between donors was above 5%. To diagnose cytomegalovirus status from the catalog of TCR beta chain sequences, a statistical classification framework was built. A later analysis assigned V and J genes by comparing TCR nucleotide sequences with IMGT/GENE-DB human TR gene sequences. The TCRdist pipeline was used in a later analysis to assign CDR3 sequences and most-parsimonious VDJ recombination scenarios. A later analysis defined each TCR beta chain by its CDR3 amino acid sequence plus V-gene family, and excluded reads lacking a unique V-gene family. In a later analysis, around 650 highly shared, low-generation-probability nucleotide sequences were removed to address suspected cross-contamination and a sequencing artifact. In a later analysis, a clonal expansion index for each public chain was calculated from normalized within-repertoire ranks of inferred template counts. In a later analysis, generation probabilities were computed with a VDJ recombination model fitted to out-of-frame rearrangements, and the resulting probabilities were checked against IGoR. Hypergeometric tests were used in a later analysis to score TCR-TCR, TCR-HLA and TCR-CMV co-occurrence, with a repertoire-size bias correction applied to the TCR pairs. To estimate false discovery rates, a later analysis permuted the HLA or CMV assignments 20 times. A later analysis grouped co-occurring TCRs with DBSCAN, adding TCRdist sequence similarity when clustering within HLA-allele-positive subsets. Repertoires with fewer than 30,000 or more than 120,000 public chains were left out of co-occurrence clustering, as were five repertoires with anomalous nucleotide sharing. This immuneACCESS table, as held by TCRdb, lists in-frame sequences with V and J called but not all clones. Of the missing ones, under half trace to an unresolved V gene in checked studies; the others have no known cause. The V and J calls and the clone size are those of that table, but D and trimming were determined from the DNA. This sample holds about 160,000 clones; more than 60% were observed only once. Of the sample, approximately 13% is held by the ten largest clones.

The TCR was taken from a man aged 40-49 years in good health and CMV-seropositive. The rearrangement joined TRBV9 to TRBJ2-1, and TRBD2 aligns with 11 junction nucleotides. The sample taken for sequencing was PBMCs. DNA sequence: TGTGCCAGCAGCGTAGGAGGGACTAGCGGCTACAATGAGCAGTTCTTC. Translated, this gives CASSVGGTSGYNEQFF.